This T cell receptor (beta chain) was profiled in a study of early T cells in non-severe SARS-CoV-2 infection. Unique molecular identifiers were added to individual cDNA molecules. TCRdb re-called the 5' RACE reads with MiXCR, one entry per CDR3 protein. The sample holds some 96,000 distinct CDR3 sequences, 9.5% to 11% seen once. Germline trimming cut 2 bases from V and 4 bases from J; bases unmatched to any gene: 2. The CDR3 runs to 15 residues. CDR1 GTSNPN and CDR2 SVGIG come from the germline V gene (reference sequence). This clonotype showed up many times. Its antigen remains unidentified. Findings of the study overall: VDJdb-based matching was biased toward anti-spike CD8 responses and missed private and CD4 specificities.

V gene TRBV30 combines with J gene TRBJ2-1; 13 positions match TRBD2. The sequencing here drew on whole blood, taken at baseline. The origin of this receptor is an adult who was a healthcare worker with PCR-confirmed SARS-CoV-2 infection or an uninfected control (not recorded which). CDR3 loop: CAWSRLAGGYNEQFF. The CDR3 DNA reads as TGTGCCTGGAGTCGACTAGCGGGAGGTTACAATGAGCAGTTCTTC.